The rows below give T cell receptor beta chains drawn from one sample of a study of blood T cell repertoires in COVID-19. The protocol was immunoSEQ multiplex PCR, while the TCRdb copy is restricted to in-frame clones and leaves out a portion. Of roughly 280,000 clones in the sample, 86% were seen once. The sequenced sample was peripheral blood. These TCRs come from a man younger than 35 with active or convalescent COVID-19. Both conserved end residues are part of each CDR3. D genes are given only for firm matches. Rows give clone size only sometimes, using once, few, many, or a class for an expanded clone.

NA,TRBJ1-5,NA,TRBV6-1,TGTGCCAGCAGTGAATACAGCTATAGCAATCAGCCCCAGCATTTT,CASSEYSYSNQPQHF
NA,TRBJ1-1,NA,TRBV29-1,TGCAGCGCCCCAGGGGCGAACCGATTGAACACTGAAGCTTTCTTT,CSAPGANRLNTEAFF
TRBD2,TRBJ2-3,NA,TRBV6-5,TGTGCCAGCAGTTACAGGACTAGCGGGAAAGATACGCAGTATTTT,CASSYRTSGKDTQYF
NA,TRBJ1-5,NA,TRBV4-1,TGCGCCAGCAGCCAAGGGGGCTCAGGGTTGGAGCCCCAGCATTTT,CASSQGGSGLEPQHF
TRBD1,TRBJ1-2,NA,TRBV5-1,TGCGCCAGCAGTGTGGAGACAGGGGCCCTTTCCTATGGCTACACCTTC,CASSVETGALSYGYTF
TRBD1,TRBJ1-2,once,TRBV14,TGTGCCAGCAGCCAACAAACACAGGGGTTTTATGGCTACACCTTC,CASSQQTQGFYGYTF
NA,TRBJ2-1,once,TRBV5-1,TGCGCCAGCAGCGGGAGGATCGGGGTAGCGGACAATGAGCAGTTCTTC,CASSGRIGVADNEQFF
TRBD1,TRBJ1-1,NA,TRBV30,TGTGCCTGGGGGGGACAGGGGTTGAACACTGAAGCTTTCTTT,CAWGGQGLNTEAFF
NA,TRBJ2-3,NA,TRBV7-2,TGTGCCAGCAGCTTAGCTAGGTTGAGGGGGGATACGCAGTATTTT,CASSLARLRGDTQYF
TRBD1,TRBJ1-2,few,TRBV16,TGTGCCAGCAGCCGCACCGGGACAGCAGCAGGCTACACCTTC,CASSRTGTAAGYTF